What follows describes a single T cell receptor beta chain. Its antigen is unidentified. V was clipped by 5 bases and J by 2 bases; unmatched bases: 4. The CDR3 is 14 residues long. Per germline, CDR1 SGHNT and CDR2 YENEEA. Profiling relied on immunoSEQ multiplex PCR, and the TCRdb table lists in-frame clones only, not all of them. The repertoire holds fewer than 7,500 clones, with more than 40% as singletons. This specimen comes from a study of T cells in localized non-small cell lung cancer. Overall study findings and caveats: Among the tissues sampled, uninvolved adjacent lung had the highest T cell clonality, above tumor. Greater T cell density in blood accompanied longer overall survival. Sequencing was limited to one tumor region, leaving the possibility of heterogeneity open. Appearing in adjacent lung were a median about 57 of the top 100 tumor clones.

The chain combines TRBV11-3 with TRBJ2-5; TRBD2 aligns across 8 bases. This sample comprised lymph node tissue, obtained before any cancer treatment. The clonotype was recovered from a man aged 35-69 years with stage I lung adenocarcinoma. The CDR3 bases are TGTGCCAGCAGCCCCGGGACTAGACAAGAGACCCAGTACTTC. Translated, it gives CASSPGTRQETQYF.